Sequencing of this T cell receptor beta chain was carried out in a study of cytotoxic CD8 clonotypes in ibrutinib-treated CLL. CDR3 length: 16 residues. Germline V lookup: CDR1 SNHLY, CDR2 FYNNEI. V was trimmed by 3 bases and J by 0 bases, leaving 9 bases between them. Only in-frame clones appear in the TCRdb table, and some are missing; sequencing was by immunoSEQ multiplex PCR. This sample yields some 140,000 clones, of which about 80% are seen a single time; 9.5% to 15% belongs to the top ten. Here the sequenced sample was PBMCs, taken after 12 months of ibrutinib treatment. The chain uses TRBV2 and TRBJ2-6; D uncertain. This sequence was found in a human donor with chronic lymphocytic leukemia. CDR3 residues: CASSERVNSGANVLTF. The CDR3 DNA follows: TGTGCCAGCAGTGAGCGCGTAAACTCTGGGGCCAACGTCCTGACTTTC.